The present TCR beta chain was sequenced within a study of blood T cell repertoires in COVID-19. Study in general: Sites in the United States, Italy and Spain provided acute and convalescent COVID-19 samples. PBMCs, B-cell-depleted T cells, or T cells provided the cDNA or gDNA that made up the material.

Turning to this clone: The junction departs from the called germline gene at one end, perhaps through a read error.

Here immunoSEQ multiplex PCR was the method, and the copy in TCRdb shows in-frame clones only, minus some. Of some 83,000 clones in the sample, about 78% were seen once. The CDR3 length is 13 residues. The V gene's germline CDR1 is LNHDA and CDR2 SQIVND (reference sequence). The chain couples TRBV19 to TRBJ1-1; TRBD1 might be the D (6 bases). The source is an elderly woman with acute or convalescent COVID-19. The sequencing input was peripheral blood. The CDR3 DNA reads TGTGCCACTAGGGTAGGGGGGGACACTGAAACTTTCTTT. Translating gives CATRVGGDTETFF.